This TCR beta chain was sequenced for a study of T cell responses to AZD1222 COVID-19 vaccine. Points from the study as a whole: After two AZD1222 doses, spike-specific TCR breadth and depth rose versus day 0. Spike regions recognized by vaccine-associated CD4 TCRs spanned the protein, led by 160-218 and 743-854.

Assay used: immunoSEQ multiplex PCR; TCRdb lists only in-frame clones, some missing. Of approximately 180,000 clones listed, over 80% were seen once; the top ten hold more than 3.5%. Concerning this clone: Its antigen is unidentified.

This sequence was found in an adult who received the MenACWY meningococcal vaccine as a control. Sequences were derived from peripheral blood, sampled 28 days after the second dose of the MenACWY control vaccine.

Here the CDR3 DNA reads TGTGCCAGCAGCAAGTCGGAAAACCCGAGGGAGCAGTACTTC. Translating gives CASSKSENPREQYF. The chain recombines TRBV7-9 with TRBJ2-7, with D unresolved. V lost 5 bases and J lost 7, with 18 bases in between. The CDR3 loop spans 14 amino acids. Germline V gene sequence: CDR1 SEHNR, CDR2 FQNEAQ (reference sequence).